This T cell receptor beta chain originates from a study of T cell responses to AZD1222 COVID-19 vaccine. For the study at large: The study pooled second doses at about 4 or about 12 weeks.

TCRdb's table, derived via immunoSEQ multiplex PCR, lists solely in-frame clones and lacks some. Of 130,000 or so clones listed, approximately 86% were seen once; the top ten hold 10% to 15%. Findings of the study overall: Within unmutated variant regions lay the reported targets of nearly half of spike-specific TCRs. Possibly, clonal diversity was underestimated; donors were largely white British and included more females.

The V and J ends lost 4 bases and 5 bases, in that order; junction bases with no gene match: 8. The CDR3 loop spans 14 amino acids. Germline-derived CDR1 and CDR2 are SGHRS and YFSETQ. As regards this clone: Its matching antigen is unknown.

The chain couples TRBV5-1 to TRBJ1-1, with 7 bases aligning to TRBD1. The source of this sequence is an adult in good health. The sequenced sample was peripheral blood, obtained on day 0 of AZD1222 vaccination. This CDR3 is CASSHPGTVTEAFF. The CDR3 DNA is TGCGCCAGCAGCCATCCCGGGACAGTAACTGAAGCTTTCTTT.